This is a list of T cell receptor beta chains from one sample in a study of blood T cell repertoires in COVID-19. Here immunoSEQ multiplex PCR was the method, and the copy in TCRdb shows in-frame clones only, minus some. Counted here are 100,000 or so clones, around 89% occurring once; the ten biggest clones make up roughly 19%. Sequencing was carried out using peripheral blood. The receptors originated from a human donor with acute or convalescent COVID-19. The donor label of this sample is uncertain. The CDR3 runs from the conserved cysteine through the conserved F or W. D genes are given only for firm matches. Size is stated for part of the rows, as once, few or many counts, or as a class when the clone is expanded.

clone size,V gene,D gene,J gene,CDR3 DNA,CDR3 protein
NA,TRBV4-3,NA,TRBJ1-3,TGCGCCAGCAGCCAAGAGGAGGGACGCTGGAACTCTGGAAACACCATATATTTT,CASSQEEGRWNSGNTIYF
NA,TRBV28,TRBD1,TRBJ1-1,TGTGCCAGCAGTCCACCAGGGGGGTATGCTTTCTTT,CASSPPGGYAFF
NA,TRBV7-9,NA,TRBJ2-5,TGTGCCAGCAGCTTAGTACAGGGAAGGGAGACCCAGTACTTC,CASSLVQGRETQYF
NA,TRBV4-3,TRBD2,TRBJ2-7,TGCGCCAGCAGCCTCGGACTAGCGGGAGAGGAGCACTTC,CASSLGLAGEEHF
NA,TRBV3-1/TRBV3-2,NA,TRBJ1-5,TGTGCCAGCAGCCAAGTTTCTGGTACTGGTCAGCCCCAGCATTTT,CASSQVSGTGQPQHF
NA,TRBV9,TRBD1,TRBJ1-1,TGTGCCAGCAGCCCCCCGACAGGGGTGAACACTGAAGCTTTCTTT,CASSPPTGVNTEAFF
once,TRBV3-1/TRBV3-2,NA,TRBJ2-4,TGTGCCAGCAGCCGCGGACAGGGAGGGGACGACATTCAGTACTTC,CASSRGQGGDDIQYF
NA,TRBV7-2,TRBD2,TRBJ2-7,TGTGCCAGCAGCTTAGCTACTAGCGGGGTAACCTACGAGCAGTACTTC,CASSLATSGVTYEQYF
NA,TRBV7-9,NA,TRBJ2-7,TGTGCCAGCAGCCCCGCGCGGGGCTTTAGGAACGAGCAGTACTTC,CASSPARGFRNEQYF
NA,TRBV28,TRBD2,TRBJ2-3,TGTGCCAGCAGTCCATATCCGGGGACTACTAGCACAGATACGCAGTATTTT,CASSPYPGTTSTDTQYF
NA,TRBV11-3,NA,TRBJ2-1,TGTGCCAGCAGCGTAGGGGGGGATGAGCAGTTCTTC,CASSVGGDEQFF
NA,TRBV6-5,NA,TRBJ1-1,TGTGCCAGCAGTTACGACTCCCTGGATCGAGCTTTCTTT,CASSYDSLDRAFF
NA,TRBV7-9,NA,TRBJ2-5,TGTGCCAGCAGCCCTTCCAACAGCGGCCATAGGGAGACCCAGTACTTC,CASSPSNSGHRETQYF
NA,TRBV5-1,TRBD1,TRBJ1-1,TGCGCCAGCAGCTCTGACACCGGACAGGCATTAGAAGCTTTCTTT,CASSSDTGQALEAFF
NA,TRBV27,NA,TRBJ1-3,TGTGCCAGCAGTCCCCGCCAGGCTGCTGGAAACACCATATATTTT,CASSPRQAAGNTIYF
NA,TRBV5-5,TRBD1,TRBJ1-2,TGTGCCAGCAGCCTCAATTTCGGGACAGGCTCCTATGGCTACACCTTC,CASSLNFGTGSYGYTF
NA,TRBV19,NA,TRBJ2-1,TGTGCCAGTAGTACCTGGACAGCCTTCTACAATGAGCAGTTCTTC,CASSTWTAFYNEQFF
NA,TRBV9,NA,TRBJ1-2,TGTGCCAGCAGCGTAGGTCCAACTATGTGGTCTAACTATGGCTACACCTTC,CASSVGPTMWSNYGYTF
NA,TRBV20-1,NA,TRBJ2-1,TGCAGTGCCACGCCTAGGAATGAGCAGTTCTTC,CSATPRNEQFF
NA,TRBV9,TRBD1,TRBJ1-6,TGTGCCAGCAGCGTCGGACAGGCTGATTCACCCCTCCACTTT,CASSVGQADSPLHF
few,TRBV3-1/TRBV3-2,TRBD1,TRBJ1-5,TGTGCCAGCAGCCGATCAGACAGGGGAGATAATCAGCCCCAGCATTTT,CASSRSDRGDNQPQHF
NA,TRBV12-3/TRBV12-4,TRBD1,TRBJ1-2,TGTGCCAGCAGTTTCGACAGGGACTATGGCTACACCTTC,CASSFDRDYGYTF
few,TRBV28,NA,TRBJ1-5,TGTGCCAGCAGGACACAGATTCAGCCCCAGCATTTT,CASRTQIQPQHF
NA,TRBV7-9,TRBD1,TRBJ2-7,TGTGCCAGCAGCCGGGACAGCTATTCCTCCTACGAGCAGTACTTC,CASSRDSYSSYEQYF
NA,TRBV6-5,TRBD1,TRBJ1-1,TGTGCCAGCAGTTACTCATACAGGGGGGACACTGAAGCTTTCTTT,CASSYSYRGDTEAFF
NA,TRBV18,NA,TRBJ2-5,TGTGCCAGCTCACCGTCCTTCAGCGACCAAGAGACCCAGTACTTC,CASSPSFSDQETQYF